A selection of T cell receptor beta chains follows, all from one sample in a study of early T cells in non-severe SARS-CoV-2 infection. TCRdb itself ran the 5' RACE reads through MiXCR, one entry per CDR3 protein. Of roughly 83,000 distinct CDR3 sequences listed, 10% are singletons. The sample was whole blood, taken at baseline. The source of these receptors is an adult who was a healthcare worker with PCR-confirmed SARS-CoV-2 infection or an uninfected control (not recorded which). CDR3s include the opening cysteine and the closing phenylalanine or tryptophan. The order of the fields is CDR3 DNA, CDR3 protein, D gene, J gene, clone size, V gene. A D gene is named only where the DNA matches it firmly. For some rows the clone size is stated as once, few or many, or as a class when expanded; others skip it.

CDR3nt: TGTGCCAGCGGCCCGGGGTACGAGCAGTACTTC; CDR3aa: CASGPGYEQYF; d_gene: -; j_gene: TRBJ2-7; abundance: many; v_gene: TRBV12-3/TRBV12-4
CDR3nt: TGTGCCACCGGGGACTACTCCTACGAGCAGTACTTC; CDR3aa: CATGDYSYEQYF; d_gene: TRBD2; j_gene: TRBJ2-7; abundance: many; v_gene: TRBV10-3
CDR3nt: TGCAGTGCTGGTCCTAGCGGGAGGTACGAGCAGTACTTC; CDR3aa: CSAGPSGRYEQYF; d_gene: TRBD2; j_gene: TRBJ2-7; abundance: few; v_gene: TRBV20-1
CDR3nt: TGTGCCAGCATGCCCTCCGGGACTAGCGGGCCGACCCTCAACAATGAGCAGTTCTTC; CDR3aa: CASMPSGTSGPTLNNEQFF; d_gene: TRBD2; j_gene: TRBJ2-1; abundance: few; v_gene: TRBV7-8
CDR3nt: TGTGCCAGTGCCGACTATGAGCAGTTCTTC; CDR3aa: CASADYEQFF; d_gene: -; j_gene: TRBJ2-1; abundance: -; v_gene: TRBV21-1
CDR3nt: TGTGCCAGCAGCCTTAAATCGGGCGCGGCAGTTACCTACGAGCAGTACTTC; CDR3aa: CASSLKSGAAVTYEQYF; d_gene: -; j_gene: TRBJ2-7; abundance: few; v_gene: TRBV12-3/TRBV12-4
CDR3nt: TGTGCCAGCAGCTTAGACGGGAGCGTGGACATTGAGCAGTTCTTC; CDR3aa: CASSLDGSVDIEQFF; d_gene: -; j_gene: TRBJ2-1; abundance: -; v_gene: TRBV7-9
CDR3nt: TGTGCCAGCAGCCCATACAGGGGCCCCTACGAGCAGTACTTC; CDR3aa: CASSPYRGPYEQYF; d_gene: TRBD1; j_gene: TRBJ2-7; abundance: few; v_gene: TRBV7-9
CDR3nt: TGTGCCAGCAGGAGCAATGAGCAGTTCTTC; CDR3aa: CASRSNEQFF; d_gene: -; j_gene: TRBJ2-1; abundance: many; v_gene: TRBV2
CDR3nt: TGTGCCAGCAGTCTAGGGGCTAGCGGGAGTTTCGCAGATACGCAGTATTTT; CDR3aa: CASSLGASGSFADTQYF; d_gene: TRBD2; j_gene: TRBJ2-3; abundance: many; v_gene: TRBV6-1
CDR3nt: TGCAGCGTGACTAGTTTCCATGAGCAGTTCTTC; CDR3aa: CSVTSFHEQFF; d_gene: -; j_gene: TRBJ2-1; abundance: few; v_gene: TRBV29-1
CDR3nt: TGTACCAGCAGCCCTAGGACAGTGAGCTCCTACGAGCAGTACTTC; CDR3aa: CTSSPRTVSSYEQYF; d_gene: -; j_gene: TRBJ2-7; abundance: -; v_gene: TRBV12-3/TRBV12-4
CDR3nt: TGTGCCAGCAGCTTGGGCAGCTTTGGAAACACCATATATTTT; CDR3aa: CASSLGSFGNTIYF; d_gene: -; j_gene: TRBJ1-3; abundance: few; v_gene: TRBV7-2
CDR3nt: TGCAGTGCTAGACCTACCAACCGAGTTTCTCCCCACGAGCAGTACTTC; CDR3aa: CSARPTNRVSPHEQYF; d_gene: -; j_gene: TRBJ2-7; abundance: few; v_gene: TRBV20-1
CDR3nt: TGCAGCGTTGTGGTGACGACCGGGGAGCTGTTTTTT; CDR3aa: CSVVVTTGELFF; d_gene: -; j_gene: TRBJ2-2; abundance: many; v_gene: TRBV29-1
CDR3nt: TGTGCCAGCTCACCACAACACCCCTCCTACGAGCAGTACTTC; CDR3aa: CASSPQHPSYEQYF; d_gene: -; j_gene: TRBJ2-7; abundance: few; v_gene: TRBV18
CDR3nt: TGTGCCAGCAGTTACTCGTTGGCTCGGTTTCCGGCTTTCTTT; CDR3aa: CASSYSLARFPAFF; d_gene: -; j_gene: TRBJ1-1; abundance: many; v_gene: TRBV6-5
CDR3nt: TGTGCCACCAGCAGAGATTGGGGACAGGGAGAAAACATTCAGTACTTC; CDR3aa: CATSRDWGQGENIQYF; d_gene: TRBD1; j_gene: TRBJ2-4; abundance: many; v_gene: TRBV15
CDR3nt: TGTGCCAGCAGGGCGCAAGTTGAACACACTGAAGCTTTCTTT; CDR3aa: CASRAQVEHTEAFF; d_gene: -; j_gene: TRBJ1-1; abundance: -; v_gene: TRBV6-4
CDR3nt: TGTGCCAGCAGGGAGTTCCCCCCTCAGGGGATGGGAGAGACCCAGTACTTC; CDR3aa: CASREFPPQGMGETQYF; d_gene: -; j_gene: TRBJ2-5; abundance: -; v_gene: TRBV28
CDR3nt: TGTGCCAGTAGTATTTCAGGGGTGAACACTGAAGCTTTCTTT; CDR3aa: CASSISGVNTEAFF; d_gene: -; j_gene: TRBJ1-1; abundance: few; v_gene: TRBV19
CDR3nt: TGCGCCAGCAGCCAATTAGTGGGGACTCCACAAGAGACCCAGTACTTC; CDR3aa: CASSQLVGTPQETQYF; d_gene: -; j_gene: TRBJ2-5; abundance: once; v_gene: TRBV4-1
CDR3nt: TGTGCCTGGGGACAGGGGATGGCCCGCGCCCTCCACTTT; CDR3aa: CAWGQGMARALHF; d_gene: TRBD1; j_gene: TRBJ1-6; abundance: -; v_gene: TRBV30
CDR3nt: TGTGCCAGCAGTTTTAAAGGCTGGACAACCCGCGAGCAGTACTTC; CDR3aa: CASSFKGWTTREQYF; d_gene: -; j_gene: TRBJ2-7; abundance: few; v_gene: TRBV28
CDR3nt: TGTGCCAGCAGCGTATATAGTTACACAGATACGCAGTATTTT; CDR3aa: CASSVYSYTDTQYF; d_gene: -; j_gene: TRBJ2-3; abundance: few; v_gene: TRBV9
CDR3nt: TGTGCCAGCAGTAACCGGCGGAACACTGAAGCTTTCTTT; CDR3aa: CASSNRRNTEAFF; d_gene: -; j_gene: TRBJ1-1; abundance: few; v_gene: TRBV2
CDR3nt: TGCGCCAGCAGCCCCACAGAGCTGACAGACGCAAAACATGGGTACTTC; CDR3aa: CASSPTELTDAKHGYF; d_gene: -; j_gene: TRBJ2-7; abundance: many; v_gene: TRBV4-1
CDR3nt: TGTGCCATCAGTCCCCGGGGGCAACAAGACTACAATGAGCAGTTCTTC; CDR3aa: CAISPRGQQDYNEQFF; d_gene: -; j_gene: TRBJ2-1; abundance: -; v_gene: TRBV10-3
CDR3nt: TGCGCCAGCAGCCAAGACGGGCTCCGAGGAACCTCTGGGGCCAACGTCCTGACTTTC; CDR3aa: CASSQDGLRGTSGANVLTF; d_gene: -; j_gene: TRBJ2-6; abundance: few; v_gene: TRBV4-1
CDR3nt: TGTGCCAGCAGTTTAGCGGGGGGACTAAGGGGTAGTGAGCAGTTCTTC; CDR3aa: CASSLAGGLRGSEQFF; d_gene: TRBD2; j_gene: TRBJ2-1; abundance: many; v_gene: TRBV12-3/TRBV12-4
CDR3nt: TGTGCCAGCAGCCCCGCGGGGGCCGCTGAGCAGTTCTTC; CDR3aa: CASSPAGAAEQFF; d_gene: -; j_gene: TRBJ2-1; abundance: many; v_gene: TRBV5-4
CDR3nt: TGCAGTGCTAGTACAGGCAATGAGCAGTTCTTC; CDR3aa: CSASTGNEQFF; d_gene: -; j_gene: TRBJ2-1; abundance: -; v_gene: TRBV20-1
CDR3nt: TGTGCCAGCAGCTCACTAGCGGGAGTAGAGACCCAGTACTTC; CDR3aa: CASSSLAGVETQYF; d_gene: TRBD2; j_gene: TRBJ2-5; abundance: many; v_gene: TRBV9
CDR3nt: TGCGCCAGCAGTCCGGGACTAGCGGGAGTGGGAGATACGCAGTATTTT; CDR3aa: CASSPGLAGVGDTQYF; d_gene: TRBD2; j_gene: TRBJ2-3; abundance: few; v_gene: TRBV10-1
CDR3nt: TGTGCCAGCAGACGACCGACAGGGACCGGGGAGCTGTTTTTT; CDR3aa: CASRRPTGTGELFF; d_gene: TRBD1; j_gene: TRBJ2-2; abundance: many; v_gene: TRBV12-3/TRBV12-4
CDR3nt: TGCGCCAGCAGCTTAATCAGCGGGGGCGGCACAGATACGCAGTATTTT; CDR3aa: CASSLISGGGTDTQYF; d_gene: TRBD2; j_gene: TRBJ2-3; abundance: -; v_gene: TRBV5-1